The 27 T cell receptor beta chains given below trace back to one sample, sequenced in a study of T-cell reconstitution after alpha-beta-depleted transplantation in children. As it was prepared, the TCRbeta library received unique molecular identifiers. TCRdb itself ran the PCR reads through MiXCR, one entry per CDR3 protein. The sample yields some 300,000 distinct CDR3 sequences, under 13% seen once. The sample was PBMCs from the stem cell graft donor, taken from the stem cell graft. All receptors derive from a human donor who donated a stem cell graft to a child with acute lymphoblastic leukemia.

The chain carries TRBV10-3 and TRBJ2-3; 7 nucleotides align to TRBD2. Germline-derived CDR1 and CDR2 are ENHRY and SYGVKD. The length of the CDR3 is 15 residues. V lost 6 bases to trimming and J lost 2 bases; unmatched junction nucleotides: 8. CDR3 nucleotides: TGTGCCATCAGGGGGTGGCGGGAGAACACAGATACGCAGTATTTT. Translating gives CAIRGWRENTDTQYF.

The chain employs TRBV7-9 and TRBJ1-1, with TRBD1 matching 8 bases. CDR1 and CDR2 (germline): SEHNR, FQNEAQ (reference sequence). CDR3 size: 15 residues. With V trimmed by 1 base and J by 1 base, 2 bases remained unmatched. CDR3 loop: CASSLGDRGNTEAFF. CDR3 DNA sequence: TGTGCCAGCAGCTTAGGAGACAGGGGGAACACTGAAGCTTTCTTT.

This clonotype was seen a few times. V is TRBV13 and J is TRBJ1-1; perhaps TRBD1 as D (6 bases). There are 13 residues in the CDR3. Germline V gene lookup returns CDR1 PRHDT and CDR2 FYEKMQ (reference sequence). The V end was cut by 4 bases, the J end by 6 bases, with 12 bases between. CDR3 DNA: TGTGCCAGCAGCTCGACAGGCCTTTCTGAAGCTTTCTTT. This sequence encodes CASSSTGLSEAFF.

The chain combines TRBV7-2 with TRBJ1-2; the D is unclear. There are 15 residues in the CDR3. Trimming left V 2 bases short and J 6 bases short, with 16 bases between. Germline values: CDR1 SGHTA, CDR2 FQGNSA. CDR3 loop: CASSLSAARADGYTF. CDR3 nucleotide sequence: TGTGCCAGCAGCTTAAGTGCGGCACGCGCTGATGGCTACACCTTC.

The V gene is TRBV20-1, the J gene TRBJ2-1; perhaps TRBD2 as D (5 bases). From germline, CDR1 is DFQATT and CDR2 SNEGSKA (reference sequence). Trimming shortened V by 3 bases and J by 6 bases, and 21 bases separated the two germline ends. The CDR3 consists of 16 residues. DNA of the CDR3: TGCAGTGCTAGGGATTTAACTCCCGCGGGCGTCAATGAGCAGTTCTTC. Translating it yields CSARDLTPAGVNEQFF.

The table lists this clonotype with a few counts. This chain links TRBV15 with TRBJ2-3; TRBD1 aligns across 10 bases. Unmatched junction bases numbered 1, after V lost 1 base and J lost 0 bases. CDR1 and CDR2 from the germline V gene are LNHNV and YYDKDF (reference sequence). The CDR3 extends over 16 amino acids. CDR3 nucleotides: TGTGCCACCAGCAGAGGGACAGGGGGGAGCACAGATACGCAGTATTTT. This sequence encodes CATSRGTGGSTDTQYF.

This clonotype has at least ten counts. V and J are TRBV5-6 and TRBJ2-2; D gene unclear. Germline V gene lookup returns CDR1 SGHDT and CDR2 YYEEEE. This CDR3 contains 13 residues. V dropped 4 bases and J dropped 8 bases, with 12 bases sitting between them. The CDR3 DNA reads TGTGCCAGCAGCGCCGCGTCACCGGGGGAGCTGTTTTTT. Translated, it gives CASSAASPGELFF.

This clonotype was detected many times. V usage is TRBV20-1 and J usage is TRBJ1-2, with D uncertain. The germline V gene has CDR1 DFQATT and CDR2 SNEGSKA (reference sequence). The CDR3 contains 12 residues. Deletions cut 6 bases from V and 6 bases from J, with 14 bases between. This CDR3 is CSARWNLDGYTF. In nucleotides, the CDR3 is TGCAGTGCCCGTTGGAATCTGGATGGCTACACCTTC.

V gene TRBV6-5 combines with J gene TRBJ2-7, with D maybe TRBD1 (6 bases). Germline CDR1 and CDR2: MNHEY and SVGAGI. CDR3 length: 17 amino acids. Trimming shortened V by 0 bases and J by 2 bases, and 17 bases separated the two germline ends. CDR3 DNA sequence: TGTGCCAGCAGTTACTCACAAGACAGGTTTGGCCCCTACGAGCAGTACTTC. It is translated as CASSYSQDRFGPYEQYF.

The J gene is TRBJ1-1, the V gene TRBV6-2 or TRBV6-3; weak D call: TRBD1 (5 bases). The CDR3 sequence is 14 residues long. Deletions cut 5 bases from V and 0 bases from J, with 10 bases between. Germline assignment: CDR1 MNHEY and CDR2 SVGEGT. Written as DNA, the CDR3 is TGTGCCAGCAGTCGACAGTCCATGAACACTGAAGCTTTCTTT. This translates into CASSRQSMNTEAFF.

This clonotype was recorded a few times. The V gene is TRBV20-1, the J gene TRBJ1-3, with 7 bases that match TRBD1. Germline assignment: CDR1 DFQATT and CDR2 SNEGSKA (reference sequence). This CDR3 is 13 amino acids long. With V trimmed by 5 bases and J by 0 bases, 1 base remained unmatched. CDR3: CSAGQASGNTIYF. Written as DNA, the CDR3 is TGCAGTGCTGGACAGGCCTCTGGAAACACCATATATTTT.

This rearrangement joins TRBV5-5 to TRBJ2-5, with D perhaps TRBD1 (5 bases). V shed 3 bases and J shed 1 base, with 10 bases lying between them. The V gene's germline CDR1 is SGHKS and CDR2 YYEKEE (reference sequence). The CDR3 consists of 14 residues. The CDR3 protein is CASSWPDSQETQYF. CDR3 bases: TGTGCCAGCAGCTGGCCCGACAGCCAAGAGACCCAGTACTTC.

The CDR3 DNA is TGCAGCGTTGAAAGTGGGAGATTAAACACCGGGGAGCTGTTTTTT. Residues: CSVESGRLNTGELFF. The V call is TRBV29-1, the J call TRBJ2-2, with TRBD2 as a possible D gene (5 bases). Germline assignment: CDR1 SQVTM and CDR2 ANQGSEA. V lost 2 bases, J lost 2 bases, and 12 bases lay in between. This CDR3 is 15 amino acids long.

A few counts support this clonotype. This sequence joins TRBV27 and TRBJ2-6; weak D call: TRBD1 (5 bases). Trimming stripped 5 bases from V and 0 bases from J, with 11 bases between. The CDR3 runs to 16 residues. Germline assignment: CDR1 MNHEY and CDR2 SMNVEV (reference sequence). CDR3 residues: CASSDDSRSGANVLTF. As DNA, the CDR3 is TGTGCCAGCAGTGACGACAGTCGCTCTGGGGCCAACGTCCTGACTTTC.

This clonotype was seen a handful of times. The chain joins TRBV9 to TRBJ2-2; perhaps TRBD1 as D (6 bases). V lost 0 bases to trimming and J lost 3 bases, with 21 bases between them. Looked up from germline, CDR1 is SGDLS and CDR2 is YYNGEE. The CDR3 extends over 19 amino acids. CDR3 coding DNA: TGTGCCAGCAGCGTAGAGTTCGCTCGGACAGAATATTACACCGGGGAGCTGTTTTTT. Translating it yields CASSVEFARTEYYTGELFF.

The chain couples TRBV4-3 to TRBJ2-1; 9 nucleotides line up with TRBD2. Germline CDR1 and CDR2: LGHNA and YSLEER. This CDR3 comprises 16 residues. Losses at the gene ends were 0 bases for V and 8 bases for J; bases not matched to a gene: 8. The CDR3 bases are TGCGCCAGCAGCCAAGATCTTGGCGGGAGGGTAGATGAGCAGTTCTTC. This encodes CASSQDLGGRVDEQFF.

CDR3 bases: TGCGCCAGCAGCTTGGGGACAGGAGAATATCGCTACACCTTC. This gives the protein CASSLGTGEYRYTF. The J gene is TRBJ1-2, the V gene TRBV5-1; 7 bases are shared with TRBD1. The CDR3 length is 14 residues. Germline trimming cut 0 bases from V and 9 bases from J; bases unmatched to any gene: 8. Germline CDR1 reads SGHRS; CDR2 reads YFSETQ.

This chain uses TRBV23-1 with TRBJ2-7; D unclear. TRBV23-1 is an ORF; its function is uncertain. V was trimmed by 0 bases and J by 3 bases, leaving 9 bases between them. The CDR3 loop spans 14 amino acids. The CDR3 loop is CASSQSAQNYEQYF. The CDR3 DNA follows: TGCGCCAGCAGTCAATCGGCACAGAACTACGAGCAGTACTTC.

This clonotype has only a few counts. This chain joins TRBV21-1 and TRBJ1-4; the table gives TRBD1 as D, unverified against the DNA. TRBV21-1 is assigned pseudogene status. CDR3 length: 13 amino acids. Here the CDR3 reads CASSKERTGTCFF. CDR3 DNA sequence: TGTGCCAGCAGCAAAGAGCGCACAGGAACCTGTTTTTTT.

Worth noting for this clonotype: One end of the junction does not line up with germline, which may come from a read error. The genes are TRBV27 and TRBJ2-2; D is possibly TRBD2 (5 bases). The germline CDR1 and CDR2 sequences are MNHEY and SMNVEV (reference sequence). The length of the CDR3 is 18 residues. The DNA for the CDR3 is TGTGCCATCAGTTTATTCTCTGTCGGGAAAGGGAACACCGGGGAGCTGTTTTTT. Its translation is CAISLFSVGKGNTGELFF.

V is TRBV4-1 and J is TRBJ2-1; 7 bases map to TRBD2. This CDR3 contains 12 residues. J gave up 10 bases and V 7 bases, and 7 bases lay outside the gene matches. Germline CDR1 reads MGHRA; CDR2 reads YSYEKL. The CDR3 nucleotides are TGCGCCAGCAAGGGAGGGTTTGAAGAGCAGTTCTTC. Residues: CASKGGFEEQFF.

This clonotype was seen ten or more times. This chain connects TRBV28 to TRBJ2-7; 8 bases fit TRBD1. Germline lookup yields CDR1 MDHEN and CDR2 SYDVKM. J lost 0 bases, V lost 4 bases, and 11 bases had no gene match. The CDR3 spans 17 residues. CDR3 loop: CASSSIYRTGSSYEQYF. The CDR3 DNA is TGTGCCAGCAGTTCAATCTACCGGACAGGGAGCTCCTACGAGCAGTACTTC.

The CDR3 sequence: CASSDPAGWSYEQYF. The CDR3 bases are TGTGCCAGCAGTGACCCAGCGGGGTGGTCCTACGAGCAGTACTTC. V is TRBV6-1 and J is TRBJ2-7; 7 bases fit TRBD2. CDR1 is MNHNS, CDR2 SASEGT, per germline. The CDR3 is 15 residues long. With 3 bases clipped from V and 1 base from J, the junction kept 6 bases outside the gene matches.

A few counts support this clonotype. CDR3 sequence (DNA): TGTGCCAGCAGCGTAGTAAGAGGACTCACAGGGGCCCACGAGCAGTACTTC. Protein product: CASSVVRGLTGAHEQYF. The V gene is TRBV9, the J gene TRBJ2-7, with 7 bases aligning to TRBD1. Per the germline V gene, CDR1 is SGDLS and CDR2 is YYNGEE. The CDR3 spans 17 residues. The V segment lost 0 bases and the J segment 5 bases; nucleotides outside the gene matches: 14.

This clonotype was seen ten or more times. The chain recombines TRBV4-3 with TRBJ2-1; 11 nucleotides agree with TRBD2. V was pared by 1 base and J by 0 bases, with 5 bases of the junction left unmatched. The CDR3 runs to 18 residues. Germline CDR1 reads LGHNA; CDR2 reads YSLEER. In DNA form, the CDR3 reads TGCGCCAGCAGCCAAGGTCTAGCGGGGGGCTCCTCCTACAATGAGCAGTTCTTC. As protein: CASSQGLAGGSSYNEQFF.

This clonotype was observed many times. The chain joins TRBV7-9 to TRBJ2-1, with a possible D match to TRBD1 (5 bases). Germline V gene data show CDR1 as SEHNR and CDR2 as FQNEAQ (reference sequence). Trimming shortened V by 5 bases and J by 6 bases, and 14 bases separated the two germline ends. The CDR3 contains 14 residues. The CDR3 nucleotides read TGTGCCAGCAGCCGTAGGGGTCTGGGCAATGAGCAGTTCTTC. This gives the protein CASSRRGLGNEQFF.

V usage is TRBV9 and J usage is TRBJ2-7, with 7 bases aligning to TRBD2. Unmatched junction bases numbered 9, after V lost 0 bases and J lost 6 bases. CDR3 size: 15 residues. The germline V gene has CDR1 SGDLS and CDR2 YYNGEE. The CDR3 loop is CASSVEAGPWGEQYF. The CDR3, as DNA: TGTGCCAGCAGCGTAGAAGCGGGACCGTGGGGCGAGCAGTACTTC. Full variable domain (outside the CDR3, taken from reference TRBV9 and TRBJ2-7): DSGVTQTPKHLITATGQRVTLRCSPRSGDLSVYWYQQSLDQGLQFLIQYYNGEERAKGNILERFSAQQFPDLHSELNLSSLELGDSALYFCASSVEAGPWGEQYFGPGTRLTVT.